These T cell receptor beta chains were read from a single sample in a study of response to subunit inactivated influenza vaccine. TCRdb fed the RT-PCR reads into MiXCR, producing one record per CDR3 protein. Of some 500,000 distinct CDR3 sequences listed, about 15% were seen once; the top ten hold 3% to 3.5%. This sample comprised CD4+ T cells sorted from PBMCs, obtained around 25 months after vaccination. All receptors derive from a man aged 50 to 69 who received an inactivated influenza vaccine. Each CDR3 is given with its conserved first and last residue. The order of the fields is V gene, J gene, clone size, D gene, CDR3 protein, CDR3 DNA. The D gene is left open where the match is weak. Not all rows give a size; the values are once, few, many and, for expanded clones, a class.

v_gene: TRBV28
j_gene: TRBJ1-2
abundance: -
d_gene: TRBD1
CDR3aa: CASSPQGATNYGYTF
CDR3nt: TGTGCCAGCAGTCCCCAGGGGGCAACTAACTATGGCTACACCTTC

v_gene: TRBV20-1
j_gene: TRBJ1-2
abundance: many
d_gene: -
CDR3aa: CSARSGLQGRGYTF
CDR3nt: TGCAGTGCTAGATCGGGTCTACAGGGTCGGGGCTACACCTTC

v_gene: TRBV2
j_gene: TRBJ2-7
abundance: few
d_gene: -
CDR3aa: CASSELQIYEQYF
CDR3nt: TGTGCCAGCAGTGAGCTACAGATCTACGAGCAGTACTTC

v_gene: TRBV3-1
j_gene: TRBJ1-1
abundance: few
d_gene: TRBD1
CDR3aa: CASSQGQYSNTEAFF
CDR3nt: TGTGCCAGCAGCCAGGGACAGTATTCGAACACTGAAGCTTTCTTT

v_gene: TRBV5-1
j_gene: TRBJ1-2
abundance: -
d_gene: -
CDR3aa: CASSLGQRGGYTF
CDR3nt: TGCGCCAGCAGCTTGGGTCAGAGGGGTGGCTACACCTTC

v_gene: TRBV12-3/TRBV12-4
j_gene: TRBJ2-5
abundance: -
d_gene: TRBD1
CDR3aa: CASIGTGAAQETQYF
CDR3nt: TGTGCCAGCATTGGGACAGGGGCCGCACAAGAGACCCAGTACTTC

v_gene: TRBV27
j_gene: TRBJ2-1
abundance: few
d_gene: -
CDR3aa: CASSLSGAVGEQFF
CDR3nt: TGTGCCAGCAGTTTATCAGGGGCTGTGGGTGAGCAGTTCTTC

v_gene: TRBV7-2
j_gene: TRBJ2-2
abundance: -
d_gene: -
CDR3aa: CASSLAQGFTGELFF
CDR3nt: TGTGCCAGCAGCTTAGCCCAGGGTTTCACCGGGGAGCTGTTTTTT

v_gene: TRBV14
j_gene: TRBJ2-7
abundance: -
d_gene: -
CDR3aa: CASSQGSGRYEQYF
CDR3nt: TGTGCCAGCAGCCAAGGTAGCGGAAGATACGAGCAGTACTTC

v_gene: TRBV29-1
j_gene: TRBJ2-1
abundance: few
d_gene: -
CDR3aa: CSVLPGKVREQFF
CDR3nt: TGCAGCGTTCTTCCGGGTAAGGTTCGGGAGCAGTTCTTC

v_gene: TRBV28
j_gene: TRBJ1-2
abundance: many
d_gene: -
CDR3aa: CASTQTAPGGHGYTF
CDR3nt: TGTGCCAGCACCCAAACGGCCCCCGGAGGTCATGGCTACACCTTC

v_gene: TRBV11-2
j_gene: TRBJ2-2
abundance: -
d_gene: -
CDR3aa: CASSPRRGASPGELFF
CDR3nt: TGTGCCAGCAGCCCCCGTCGGGGGGCGTCCCCCGGGGAGCTGTTTTTT

v_gene: TRBV7-9
j_gene: TRBJ1-5
abundance: -
d_gene: TRBD1
CDR3aa: CASSLYRDRGNQPQHF
CDR3nt: TGTGCCAGCAGCTTATATCGGGACAGGGGGAATCAGCCCCAGCATTTT

v_gene: TRBV6-5
j_gene: TRBJ1-6
abundance: -
d_gene: TRBD1
CDR3aa: CASSYGQGANSPLHF
CDR3nt: TGTGCCAGCAGTTACGGGCAGGGGGCTAATTCACCCCTCCACTTT

v_gene: TRBV4-3
j_gene: TRBJ1-6
abundance: -
d_gene: TRBD1
CDR3aa: CASSQDYGQGNSPLHF
CDR3nt: TGCGCCAGCAGCCAAGATTACGGACAGGGGAATTCACCCCTCCACTTT

v_gene: TRBV24-1
j_gene: TRBJ2-3
abundance: -
d_gene: TRBD1
CDR3aa: CATSDLYRGVNTQYF
CDR3nt: TGTGCCACCAGTGATTTGTACAGGGGGGTAAATACGCAGTATTTT

v_gene: TRBV20-1
j_gene: TRBJ2-1
abundance: -
d_gene: TRBD2
CDR3aa: CRVAGGGNEQFF
CDR3nt: TGCAGAGTAGCGGGAGGTGGGAATGAGCAGTTCTTC

v_gene: TRBV5-5
j_gene: TRBJ2-3
abundance: once
d_gene: -
CDR3aa: CASSSGLPGGADTQYF
CDR3nt: TGTGCCAGCAGCTCCGGACTCCCTGGCGGTGCAGATACGCAGTATTTT

v_gene: TRBV4-3
j_gene: TRBJ2-7
abundance: -
d_gene: -
CDR3aa: CASSQGRDPGYEQYF
CDR3nt: TGCGCCAGCAGCCAGGGTCGGGACCCCGGCTACGAGCAGTACTTC

v_gene: TRBV28
j_gene: TRBJ1-6
abundance: -
d_gene: -
CDR3aa: CASSLPGDHSPLHF
CDR3nt: TGTGCCAGCAGTTTACCCGGGGATCATTCACCCCTCCACTTT

v_gene: TRBV7-9
j_gene: TRBJ1-6
abundance: -
d_gene: TRBD1
CDR3aa: CASSSVGRGSSPLHF
CDR3nt: TGTGCCAGCAGCTCCGTGGGCAGGGGGAGTTCACCCCTCCACTTT

v_gene: TRBV5-6
j_gene: TRBJ2-5
abundance: few
d_gene: TRBD2
CDR3aa: CASSLFGSGGILKETQYF
CDR3nt: TGTGCCAGCAGCTTGTTTGGTAGCGGGGGTATATTGAAAGAGACCCAGTACTTC

v_gene: TRBV14
j_gene: TRBJ2-6
abundance: -
d_gene: -
CDR3aa: CASRQVRQSSSGANVLTF
CDR3nt: TGTGCCAGCAGACAAGTCAGACAGTCGAGCTCTGGGGCCAACGTCCTGACTTTC

v_gene: TRBV4-2
j_gene: TRBJ2-1
abundance: many
d_gene: -
CDR3aa: CASSQSGPDNEQFF
CDR3nt: TGTGCCAGCAGCCAATCAGGGCCCGACAATGAGCAGTTCTTC

v_gene: TRBV5-1
j_gene: TRBJ2-4
abundance: few
d_gene: -
CDR3aa: CASSLGSNQDIQYF
CDR3nt: TGCGCCAGCAGCTTGGGGTCTAACCAGGACATTCAGTACTTC

v_gene: TRBV11-2
j_gene: TRBJ2-2
abundance: few
d_gene: -
CDR3aa: CASSLRRARSGELFF
CDR3nt: TGTGCCAGCAGCTTACGCAGGGCCCGTAGCGGGGAGCTGTTTTTT

v_gene: TRBV7-2
j_gene: TRBJ2-1
abundance: few
d_gene: -
CDR3aa: CASSLAGKNEQFF
CDR3nt: TGTGCCAGCAGCTTAGCGGGTAAAAATGAGCAGTTCTTC

v_gene: TRBV15
j_gene: TRBJ2-2
abundance: -
d_gene: -
CDR3aa: CATSLDFGATGELFF
CDR3nt: TGTGCCACCAGCTTAGACTTCGGGGCCACCGGGGAGCTGTTTTTT

v_gene: TRBV6-2/TRBV6-3
j_gene: TRBJ1-2
abundance: few
d_gene: -
CDR3aa: CASRRNAGEGQVQTNYGYTF
CDR3nt: TGTGCCAGCAGAAGAAACGCAGGCGAGGGTCAAGTACAAACTAACTATGGCTACACCTTC

v_gene: TRBV5-1
j_gene: TRBJ1-1
abundance: few
d_gene: TRBD1
CDR3aa: CASSDTTGGLNTEAFF
CDR3nt: TGCGCCAGCAGCGACACGACAGGGGGCTTGAACACTGAAGCTTTCTTT

v_gene: TRBV10-3
j_gene: TRBJ2-1
abundance: many
d_gene: -
CDR3aa: CAISETQYNEQFF
CDR3nt: TGTGCCATCAGTGAGACCCAGTACAATGAGCAGTTCTTC

v_gene: TRBV5-1
j_gene: TRBJ1-1
abundance: few
d_gene: -
CDR3aa: CASSLIGRDTEAFF
CDR3nt: TGCGCCAGCAGCTTGATAGGCAGGGACACTGAAGCTTTCTTT

v_gene: TRBV12-3/TRBV12-4
j_gene: TRBJ2-2
abundance: -
d_gene: TRBD1
CDR3aa: CASSLADRAGELFF
CDR3nt: TGTGCCAGCAGTTTAGCGGACAGGGCCGGGGAGCTGTTTTTT

v_gene: TRBV18
j_gene: TRBJ2-3
abundance: once
d_gene: -
CDR3aa: CASSPSQLPTDTQYF
CDR3nt: TGTGCCAGCTCACCTTCCCAACTTCCCACAGATACGCAGTATTTT

v_gene: TRBV20-1
j_gene: TRBJ2-3
abundance: few
d_gene: TRBD2
CDR3aa: CSARDWTSGSPTDTQYF
CDR3nt: TGCAGTGCTAGAGATTGGACTAGCGGGAGCCCCACAGATACGCAGTATTTT

v_gene: TRBV7-9
j_gene: TRBJ1-5
abundance: few
d_gene: -
CDR3aa: CASSFSDRQPQHF
CDR3nt: TGTGCCAGCAGCTTCTCTGACCGCCAGCCCCAGCATTTT